These T cell receptor beta chains were read from a single sample in a study of human T cells and chemical hapten exposure. TCRdb reprocessed the RACE reads via MiXCR and lists one record per CDR3 protein. This table holds 250,000 to 300,000 distinct CDR3 sequences, almost 8% found once. The input for sequencing was whole blood, taken in connection with sensitization to the hapten diphenylcyclopropenone (DPC). These receptors came from a man aged 18 to 29 with alopecia areata. Some clones in this sample may be carry-over from other donors' samples. Both conserved end residues are part of each CDR3. A D gene is named only where the DNA matches it firmly. Expanded clones are given a class, and other clones once, few, many or no size at all.

size	D	J	V	DNA	CDR3
few	TRBD1	TRBJ1-2	TRBV9	TGTGCCAGCAGCCCCCGACAGGGCCCCCACTATGGCTACACCTTC	CASSPRQGPHYGYTF
few	NA	TRBJ2-5	TRBV4-2	TGTGCCAGCAGCCAAGATCGCGGTGCGCTCTACTTC	CASSQDRGALYF
NA	TRBD2	TRBJ2-7	TRBV9	TGTGCCAGCAGCGCCCATTACGGGGGGACCTACGAGCAGTACTTC	CASSAHYGGTYEQYF
few	NA	TRBJ2-1	TRBV12-3/TRBV12-4	TGTGCCAGCAGTTTAGAACCTACTGCCTACAATGAGCAGTTCTTC	CASSLEPTAYNEQFF
few	NA	TRBJ1-1	TRBV29-1	TGCAGCGCCCGGAGGGCGGTGAACACTGAAGCTTTCTTT	CSARRAVNTEAFF
NA	TRBD1	TRBJ1-5	TRBV24-1	TGTGCCATTCAGGGGGTCAATCAGCCCCAGCATTTT	CAIQGVNQPQHF
once	NA	TRBJ2-7	TRBV4-1	TGCGCCAGCAGCCAAGATTCCGAAAACGAGCAGTACTTC	CASSQDSENEQYF
NA	NA	TRBJ1-6	TRBV11-2	TGTGCCAGCAGCTATAGCCGACGGACCGCCAGCTCCTATAATTCACCCCTCCACTTT	CASSYSRRTASSYNSPLHF
many	NA	TRBJ2-1	TRBV5-1	TGCGCCAGCAGCTTCAGGGAGGTCAATGAGCAGTTCTTC	CASSFREVNEQFF
many	NA	TRBJ1-4	TRBV4-3	TGCGCCAGCAGCCCCCGTCCAGGAGCTAATGAAAAACTGTTTTTT	CASSPRPGANEKLFF
few	NA	TRBJ2-5	TRBV29-1	TGCAGCGTTGAAGGGCAGTTCCAAGAGACCCAGTACTTC	CSVEGQFQETQYF
few	NA	TRBJ2-1	TRBV10-3	TGTGCCACCAGGGACGGTCTCTCCTACAATGAGCAGTTCTTC	CATRDGLSYNEQFF
many	NA	TRBJ2-4	TRBV7-9	TGTGCCAGCAGCCCACCCCAGGGTCCGGGGGTCCTCAGGAACATTCAGTACTTC	CASSPPQGPGVLRNIQYF
NA	NA	TRBJ1-2	TRBV6-1	TGTGCCAGCAGTGAACCCCTACGAACGCGGGGCTACACCTTC	CASSEPLRTRGYTF
few	NA	TRBJ2-7	TRBV12-3/TRBV12-4	TGTGCCAGCAGCCACCGAGACTCCTGCGAGCAGTACTTC	CASSHRDSCEQYF
NA	NA	TRBJ2-3	TRBV10-3	TGTGCCAACAAAGGGGCGTTTAGCACAGATACGCAGTATTTT	CANKGAFSTDTQYF
many	TRBD2	TRBJ2-7	TRBV28	TGTGCCAGCAGTTACTCTAGCGGGGCTTACGAGCAGTACTTC	CASSYSSGAYEQYF
few	NA	TRBJ2-7	TRBV5-5	TGTGCCAGCAGCTCGGATGGGGGGTCCGAGCAGTACTTC	CASSSDGGSEQYF
many	TRBD1	TRBJ2-5	TRBV7-2	TGTGCCAGCAGCTTATTGGGACAGGGCCAAGAGACCCAGTACTTC	CASSLLGQGQETQYF
NA	TRBD1	TRBJ1-1	TRBV7-2	TGTGCCAGCAGCACCTACCACCGGGACAGGGGGCTGGGGACTGAAGCTTTCTTT	CASSTYHRDRGLGTEAFF
few	NA	TRBJ2-5	TRBV6-6	TGTGCCAGCAGACCTCCGGGACCCACCTTAGGAGAGACCCAGTACTTC	CASRPPGPTLGETQYF
NA	NA	TRBJ2-5	TRBV29-1	TGCAGCGTTGTTATCGAGACCCAGTACTTC	CSVVIETQYF
NA	NA	TRBJ2-5	TRBV5-4	TGTGCCAGCGAGAGGGGCAGTCGAGAGACCCAGTACTTC	CASERGSRETQYF
few	NA	TRBJ2-3	TRBV28	TGTGCCAGCAGTTTAGGTCGCAGTAGCACAGATACGCAGTATTTT	CASSLGRSSTDTQYF
NA	NA	TRBJ1-2	TRBV2	TGTGCCAGCAGTGAAGCGTTCGGGGGCACTGGCTACACCTTC	CASSEAFGGTGYTF
NA	NA	TRBJ1-1	TRBV5-4	TGTGCCAGCTGGACCGTCGACACTGAAGCTTTCTTT	CASWTVDTEAFF
NA	TRBD1	TRBJ1-2	TRBV5-6	TGTGCCAGCAGCTTGACAGGGGGCGGCTATGGCTACACCTTC	CASSLTGGGYGYTF
few	NA	TRBJ1-1	TRBV7-9	TGTGCCAGCAGCCCCGCCGGGGCCGGCATGAACACTGAAGCTTTCTTT	CASSPAGAGMNTEAFF
few	NA	TRBJ1-5	TRBV5-6	TGTGCCAGCAGCTCCCGGACGGCTTCCTCGCCCCAGCATTTT	CASSSRTASSPQHF
many	NA	TRBJ1-1	TRBV6-2/TRBV6-3	TGTGCCAGCAGTTACTTTGCCATTCCCGATGAAGCTTTCTTT	CASSYFAIPDEAFF
NA	TRBD2	TRBJ2-3	TRBV20-1	TGCAGTGCTAGAGATCATCGACTAGCGGGGGGCCCGAGCACAGATACGCAGTATTTT	CSARDHRLAGGPSTDTQYF
NA	NA	TRBJ2-2	TRBV7-2	TGTGCCAGCAGCCCCTGGGGACATACGAACACCGGGGAGCTGTTTTTT	CASSPWGHTNTGELFF
NA	TRBD2	TRBJ2-1	TRBV5-1	TGCGCCAGCAGCCCGAGCGTAGCGGGGGCACTTGAGCAGTTCTTC	CASSPSVAGALEQFF
few	NA	TRBJ2-2	TRBV7-9	TGTGCCAGCAGCCCCCCAGGGATTAACACCGGGGAGCTGTTTTTT	CASSPPGINTGELFF
NA	TRBD1	TRBJ2-5	TRBV11-2	TGTGCCAGCAGCTTAGTTCGGATCGTCCGGGACAGGGGGCCTGGCCAGTACTTC	CASSLVRIVRDRGPGQYF
few	NA	TRBJ2-7	TRBV27	TGTGCCGCAGGGACGATCTACGAGCAGTACTTC	CAAGTIYEQYF
NA	NA	TRBJ1-1	TRBV11-2	TGTGCCAGCAGCTTACCCCCTCGACGGAGAAACACTGAAGCTTTCTTT	CASSLPPRRRNTEAFF
few	TRBD1	TRBJ2-5	TRBV19	TGTGCCAGCCGTAAGCCAGGGGGGACCCAGTACTTC	CASRKPGGTQYF
NA	TRBD1	TRBJ2-7	TRBV27	TGTGCCAGCAGTTTATCAGGGACAGGGGGCCTTCCCGAGCAGTACTTC	CASSLSGTGGLPEQYF
few	TRBD1	TRBJ2-5	TRBV7-9	TGTGCCAGCAGCTTAATCAGGGGGAAGGACCAGTACTTC	CASSLIRGKDQYF
NA	TRBD1	TRBJ2-2	TRBV4-1	TGCGCCAGCAGCCAAAGAAGGGGGCTGAACACCGGGGAGCTGTTTTTT	CASSQRRGLNTGELFF
many	NA	TRBJ1-5	TRBV5-6	TGTGCCAGCAGTGTGGGGCGGTCTAGTCAGCCCCAGCATTTT	CASSVGRSSQPQHF
NA	TRBD1	TRBJ1-5	TRBV6-1	TGTGCCAGCAGTGTGGACAGGGAGCAGCCCCAGCATTTT	CASSVDREQPQHF